The subject of this entry is one TCR beta chain. This CDR3 is 14 amino acids long. Germline V lookup: CDR1 SQVTM, CDR2 ANQGSEA. V lost 7 bases, J lost 1 base, and 16 bases lay in between. Profiled with immunoSEQ multiplex PCR; TCRdb holds only in-frame clones, not every one. The sample consists of about 270,000 clones, roughly nine tenths of them appearing once. The sample comes from a study of blood T cell repertoires in COVID-19. This sequence joins TRBV29-1 and TRBJ1-1; TRBD1 is a possible D gene (6 bases). Sequences were obtained from PBMCs or T cells enriched from blood (not recorded which). The source is a woman aged 18 to 35 who had recovered from COVID-19. In DNA, the CDR3 is TGCAGCGCTAAACCCCGACAGGCGAACACTGAAGCTTTCTTT. Its translation: CSAKPRQANTEAFF.